This T cell receptor beta chain was identified during a study of cytomegalovirus exposure and HLA in healthy donors (dated by TCRdb to about 2017). Regarding the complete study: According to a later analysis, the roughly 120 validation repertoires were produced on the same platform as the 700 or so repertoires of the first cohort. The study was designed to test whether signatures of past pathogen exposure could be identified by cataloging public T cell receptors. Along with the approximately 700-subject first cohort, a separate validation cohort of over a hundred different subjects was used. To predict cytomegalovirus infection status, the study combined high-throughput TCR immunosequencing, statistical association of individual TCRs with disease status, and machine learning.

General conclusions and limits of the study: While some public TCRs were present in many individuals, most TCR sequences turned up only very rarely across donors. In vitro tests confirmed that a few of the cytomegalovirus-associated TCR beta chains recognize cytomegalovirus antigens. In both the original and validation cohorts, the classifier was reported to diagnose cytomegalovirus status with high specificity and sensitivity. The authors suggested that the approach could potentially be generalized to other disease states and immunological phenotypes. All 120 or so repertoires were used to score co-occurrence in the validation cohort in a later analysis, because that analysis had no HLA typing for the cohort. Subsequent analysis determined that TCRs grouped into clusters in the first cohort also showed a tendency toward co-occurrence across the roughly 110 validation repertoires, and 94% of cluster scores exceeded 0. In the study, approximately 160 TCR beta chains were listed as associated with cytomegalovirus.

Looking up the germline V gene yields CDR1 MNHNS and CDR2 SASEGT. A distance of 13 bases separates the germline ends of V and J, which lose 2 bases and 1 base respectively. The CDR3 contains 16 residues, cysteine and phenylalanine counted. CDR3 DNA is the only sequence kept; it has 48 bases, read in frame from the first base. Note on this clone: What antigen it recognizes has not been identified. No base qualities exist here, and no much larger clone lies one base off it.

The donors were included in the validation cohort of some 110 subjects, a group kept apart from the 666-subject first cohort. The library relied on the immunoSEQ multiplex PCR assay. In the paper's pipeline: A statistical classification framework was developed to diagnose cytomegalovirus status using the catalog of TCR beta chain sequences. In TCRdb, the immuneACCESS table is reduced to in-frame sequences with V and J assigned. These tables do not hold every clone; where another copy was compared, an unresolved V gene accounts for under half, and the others remain unexplained. The V and J calls and the clone size are those of that table, but D and trimming were determined from the DNA. A total of 190,000 or so clones appear in this sample, 70% to 85% of them only once. Over 10% of the sample goes to the ten largest clones.

This clonotype originated in a woman in her 30s in good health and CMV-seropositive. Sequenced input: PBMCs. This chain joins TRBV6-1 to TRBJ2-3, with a tentative D gene TRBD2 over 6 matching bases. The CDR3 region: CASSELDGGGTDTQYF. The DNA is TGTGCCAGCAGTGAATTGGACGGCGGGGGCACAGATACGCAGTATTTT.